This is a list of T cell receptor beta chains from one sample in a study of T cell clonotyping in hematopoietic cell transplantation. The data were produced by immunoSEQ multiplex PCR, yet TCRdb's version contains in-frame clones alone and is incomplete. The table shows fewer than 7,000 clones, with approximately 70% occurring only once. Sequenced material: PBMCs, taken 180 days after allogeneic stem cell transplant. These receptors were collected from a male patient aged 50 or older who had an allogeneic stem cell transplant from an unrelated donor, so the T cells may come from the graft donor. Some clones in this sample may be carry-over from other donors' samples. CDR3s include the opening cysteine and the closing phenylalanine or tryptophan. Each record gives: D gene, clone size, CDR3 length, J gene, V gene, CDR3 DNA, CDR3 protein. The D gene is left open where the match is weak. Rows give clone size only sometimes, using once, few, many, or a class for an expanded clone.

>.|.|15|TRBJ1-1|TRBV7-3
TGTGCCAGCAGCTTAGGGCCAGGCGGGAACACTGAAGCTTTCTTT
CASSLGPGGNTEAFF
>.|.|12|TRBJ2-3|TRBV30
TGTGCCTGGAGTGTTCAGGAGGATACGCAGTATTTT
CAWSVQEDTQYF
>.|.|14|TRBJ1-1|TRBV30
TGTGCCTGGACAGTAAGGGGAAGTGTCACTGAAGCTTTCTTT
CAWTVRGSVTEAFF
>TRBD2|.|15|TRBJ2-3|TRBV19
TGTGCCAGTAGTAGGGGACTAGCAAGCACAGATACGCAGTATTTT
CASSRGLASTDTQYF
>TRBD2|.|15|TRBJ2-7|TRBV30
TGTGCCTGGATTCCAGCGGGACGCCTCACCTACGAGCAGTACTTC
CAWIPAGRLTYEQYF
>.|.|14|TRBJ2-3|TRBV7-2
TGTGCCAGCAGCTTGGATTTAAGCACAGATACGCAGTATTTT
CASSLDLSTDTQYF
>TRBD2|.|15|TRBJ2-7|TRBV11-1
TGTGCCAGCAGCTTAGCGTGGGAGGGAGCCTACGAGCAGTACTTC
CASSLAWEGAYEQYF
>TRBD1|few|16|TRBJ2-7|TRBV14
TGTGCCAGCAGCCAAGATTGGACAGGGGGTTATTACGAGCAGTACTTC
CASSQDWTGGYYEQYF
>.|.|11|TRBJ2-3|TRBV20-1
TGCAGTGCCCCTAGTCCGGATACGCAGTATTTT
CSAPSPDTQYF
>TRBD1|large|14|TRBJ1-1|TRBV5-5
TGTGCCAGCAGCTACAGGGGGCTGGTCACTGAAGCTTTCTTT
CASSYRGLVTEAFF
>.|few|16|TRBJ1-6|TRBV4-3
TGCGCCAGCAGCCTACAACTGGGACGTTCCAATTCACCCCTCCACTTT
CASSLQLGRSNSPLHF
>.|few|13|TRBJ1-2|TRBV29-1
TGCAGCGTTCCCCGGGACCAGAACTATGGCTACACCTTC
CSVPRDQNYGYTF
>TRBD2|once|17|TRBJ2-1|TRBV14
TGTGCCAGCAGTTGGACTAGCGGGGACAGCTCCTACAATGAGCAGTTCTTC
CASSWTSGDSSYNEQFF
>TRBD1|.|12|TRBJ1-1|TRBV5-6
TGTGCCAGCAGCTCAGGGGGATCTGAAGCTTTCTTT
CASSSGGSEAFF
>.|.|12|TRBJ2-7|TRBV5-6
TGTGCCAGCAGCCATATTGGATACGAGCAGTACTTC
CASSHIGYEQYF
>.|.|14|TRBJ2-2|TRBV4-3
TGCGCCAGCAGCCAAGAGCCCCATTTGGGGGAGCTGTTTTTT
CASSQEPHLGELFF
>.|.|13|TRBJ1-3|TRBV30
TGTGCCTGGAGAGTCGGGTCTGGAAACACCATATATTTT
CAWRVGSGNTIYF
>.|few|14|TRBJ2-7|TRBV5-4
TGTGCCAGCAGCTTGTACAGCGAGGCCTACGAGCAGTACTTC
CASSLYSEAYEQYF
>.|.|16|TRBJ1-4|TRBV6-5
TGTGCCAGCAGTTACGGTGGGTCTGGACGGAATGAAAAACTGTTTTTT
CASSYGGSGRNEKLFF
>.|.|13|TRBJ1-4|TRBV28
TGTGCCAGCAGTTTCAAGGGGACTGAAAAACTGTTTTTT
CASSFKGTEKLFF
>TRBD2|.|14|TRBJ2-7|TRBV29-1
TGCAGCGTCATCCTCGTAGTAGCGGGAGTCGAGCAGTACTTC
CSVILVVAGVEQYF
>.|.|13|TRBJ2-2|TRBV7-9
TGTGCCAGCAGCCCCAGGTTCATCGGGGAGCTGTTTTTT
CASSPRFIGELFF
>.|.|16|TRBJ2-6|TRBV4-2
TGTGCCAGCAGCCAGGGCCAGGGAAGTGGGGCCAACGTCCTGACTTTC
CASSQGQGSGANVLTF
>TRBD1|.|17|TRBJ2-3|TRBV27
TGTGCCAGCAGGCCGGGACAGGGGCGAGGTGAGACAGATACGCAGTATTTT
CASRPGQGRGETDTQYF
>TRBD1|.|13|TRBJ1-2|TRBV4-2
TGTGCCAGCAGCCGACAGGGAGACTATGGCTACACCTTC
CASSRQGDYGYTF
>.|.|14|TRBJ1-1|TRBV5-1
TGCGCCAGCAGCTTTGGAGGAATGAACACTGAAGCTTTCTTT
CASSFGGMNTEAFF
>.|few|11|TRBJ2-7|TRBV5-1
TGCGCCAGCAGTTCATCCTACGAGCAGTACTTC
CASSSSYEQYF
>TRBD2|.|11|TRBJ2-7|TRBV30
TGTGCCTGCGGGAGGGGTCACGAGCAGTACTTC
CACGRGHEQYF
>TRBD1|once|14|TRBJ2-7|TRBV29-1
TGCAGCGTGGCAGAGGGACAGGGAGGCTACGAGCAGTACTTC
CSVAEGQGGYEQYF
>.|.|13|TRBJ2-7|TRBV4-3
TGCGCCAGCAGCCAAGGGAAATCCTACGAGCAGTACTTC
CASSQGKSYEQYF
>TRBD2|.|16|TRBJ2-5|TRBV6-6
TGTGCCAGCAGTTACGCCGCGGGGGGGTACCAAGAGACCCAGTACTTC
CASSYAAGGYQETQYF
>TRBD1|few|14|TRBJ1-5|TRBV30
TGTGCCTGGAAGGAAGGGACAGGCGGTCAGCCCCAGCATTTT
CAWKEGTGGQPQHF
>.|medium-sized|14|TRBJ1-5|TRBV6-6
TGTGCCAGCAGTCCCGGCTGGGGGGATCAGCCCCAGCATTTT
CASSPGWGDQPQHF
>.|few|14|TRBJ1-1|TRBV28
TGTGCCAGCAGTGTTGTACAGCGGAACACTGAAGCTTTCTTT
CASSVVQRNTEAFF
>TRBD1|medium-sized|16|TRBJ1-2|TRBV7-9
TGTGCCAGCAGCTTACTTTCCGGGACAGGGGACCCTGGCTACACCTTC
CASSLLSGTGDPGYTF
>TRBD1|.|12|TRBJ1-2|TRBV27
TGTGCCAGCGGCCAGGGGGCTGGGGGCTACACCTTC
CASGQGAGGYTF
>TRBD2|.|15|TRBJ2-5|TRBV5-4
TGTGCCAGCAGCATAGCGGGGGCGGGCCAAGAGACCCAGTACTTC
CASSIAGAGQETQYF
>.|.|15|TRBJ1-5|TRBV2
TGTGCCAGCAAGGTTGGGGGAACTAGCAATCAGCCCCAGCATTTT
CASKVGGTSNQPQHF
>TRBD2|.|13|TRBJ2-7|TRBV13
TGTGCCAGCAGTTTAACTAGCGGCTACGAGCAGTACTTC
CASSLTSGYEQYF
>TRBD2|.|15|TRBJ2-1|TRBV28
TGTGCCAGCAGTCAAACTAGCGGGAGGGCCAATGAGCAGTTCTTC
CASSQTSGRANEQFF
>.|.|15|TRBJ1-5|TRBV9
TGTGCCAGCAGCGTTGGGACGGGTAGCAATCAGCCCCAGCATTTT
CASSVGTGSNQPQHF
>.|.|16|TRBJ2-4|TRBV19
TGTGCCAGTAGTATGAAAGGGGGGCTAGCCAAAAACATTCAGTACTTC
CASSMKGGLAKNIQYF
>.|.|12|TRBJ2-7|TRBV10-3
TGTGCCATCAGCCCCGCATGGTACGAGCAGTACTTC
CAISPAWYEQYF
>.|.|12|TRBJ1-1|TRBV29-1
TGCAGCGTTTCACCATCCGGGGTTGAAGCTTTCTTT
CSVSPSGVEAFF
>.|.|14|TRBJ2-7|TRBV6-1
TGTGCCAGCAGCCGCTACAGTAGCTCCTACGAGCAGTACTTC
CASSRYSSSYEQYF
>.|.|15|TRBJ2-7|TRBV5-4
TGTGCCAGCAGCTTGGGACAGACATCCTCCTACGAGCAGTACTTC
CASSLGQTSSYEQYF
>.|.|15|TRBJ2-2|TRBV29-1
TGCAGCGTTGAAGGTCGGGAGTCGGACACCGGGGAGCTGTTTTTT
CSVEGRESDTGELFF
>.|once|13|TRBJ1-2|TRBV7-9
TGTGCCAGCAGCTTCGGGACCAACTATGGCTACACCTTC
CASSFGTNYGYTF
>.|.|16|TRBJ1-6|TRBV5-8
TGTGCCAGCAGCTTGAGGGTTCGTATCGCGGTGCAGTCCCTCCACTTT
CASSLRVRIAVQSLHF
>.|few|17|TRBJ1-6|TRBV30
TGTGCCTGGAGTGTAACCAGGACAGTGCCCCTGAGGTCACCCCTCCACTTT
CAWSVTRTVPLRSPLHF
>TRBD2|.|16|TRBJ2-2|TRBV15
TGTGCCACCAGCAGAGGACTAGCGGCGAACACCGGGGAGCTGTTTTTT
CATSRGLAANTGELFF
>.|.|13|TRBJ1-5|TRBV11-3
TGTGCCAGCAGCTTAGAAGTCAATCAGCCCCAGCATTTT
CASSLEVNQPQHF
>.|.|13|TRBJ1-2|TRBV6-5
TGTGCCAGCACCCAGGGGACAAACTATGGCTACACCTTC
CASTQGTNYGYTF
>.|few|15|TRBJ1-5|TRBV5-5
TGTGCCAGCAGCTTAACGGCCACTAGCAATCAGCCCCAGCATTTT
CASSLTATSNQPQHF